A single sample is the source of the 26 T cell receptor beta chains below, sequenced in a study of monozygotic twins with inflammatory bowel disease. TCRdb processed the 5' RACE reads again and assigns one entry to each CDR3 protein, with no DNA. Here the sample table reports over 35,000 distinct CDR3 sequences. The source material was blood. These receptors were obtained from a human donor with ulcerative colitis or Crohn's disease, or a healthy co-twin of an affected twin (not recorded which).

The V and J genes are TRBV5-1 and TRBJ1-1. The CDR3 has 15 amino acids. CDR1 is SGHRS, CDR2 YFSETQ, per germline. This chain's CDR3 is CASSGRGQGDTEAFF.

The V gene is TRBV5-6, the J gene TRBJ1-5; TCRdb lists TRBD1, though no DNA is available to test this call. CDR3 length: 14 residues. CDR1 is SGHDT, CDR2 YYEEEE, per germline. The CDR3 region is CASSLVGGSQPQHF.

This sequence joins TRBV9 and TRBJ2-2; TCRdb's assignment of TRBD1 cannot be checked, as there is no DNA. This CDR3 has 15 amino acids. The germline V gene has CDR1 SGDLS and CDR2 YYNGEE. This CDR3 reads CASSWTGQNTGELFF.

The CDR3 loop reads CATSDPGQGAVEQYF. The V call is TRBV24-1, the J call TRBJ2-7; the D call of TRBD1 rests on TCRdb alone, since no DNA is present to check it. Germline CDR1 KGHDR, CDR2 SFDVKD. This CDR3 spans 15 amino acids.

The chain uses TRBV5-1 and TRBJ1-1; TCRdb indicates TRBD1, and absent DNA this call remains unverified. The length of the CDR3 is 15 residues. CDR1 and CDR2 (germline): SGHRS, YFSETQ. The CDR3 protein is CASSLAGGPNTEAFF.

The chain employs TRBV29-1 and TRBJ2-7; TCRdb returns TRBD1, unconfirmable since there is no DNA. The germline V gene has CDR1 SQVTM and CDR2 ANQGSEA. The CDR3 is 13 residues long. CDR3 sequence reads: CSVEETGLDEQYF.

The J gene is TRBJ1-2, the V gene TRBV11-2; the TRBD1 assignment by TCRdb is unverifiable without DNA. CDR1 and CDR2 (germline): SGHAT, FQNNGV. The CDR3 has 15 residues. The CDR3: CASSYQKGRNYGYTF.

This chain joins TRBV5-1 and TRBJ1-5; TCRdb outputs TRBD1, but without DNA this stays unchecked. The CDR3 consists of 17 residues. The germline CDR1 and CDR2 sequences are SGHRS and YFSETQ. The CDR3 here is CASSLGARTDSNQPQHF.

The chain uses TRBV14 and TRBJ1-1; TCRdb picks TRBD1, but there is no DNA to check that call. The CDR3 runs to 14 residues. Germline CDR1 is SGHDN and CDR2 is FVKESK. This CDR3 reads CASSLLRGNTEAFF. The variable domain in full, with the rest retrieved from reference TRBV14 and TRBJ1-1, is EAGVTQFPSHSVIEKGQTVTLRCDPISGHDNLYWYRRVMGKEIKFLLHFVKESKQDESGMPNNRFLAERTGGTYSTLKVQPAELEDSGVYFCASSLLRGNTEAFFGQGTRLTVV.

This chain joins TRBV18 and TRBJ1-2; the TRBD1 assignment by TCRdb is unverifiable without DNA. The CDR3 totals 14 residues. Germline lookup yields CDR1 KGHSH and CDR2 LQKENI. The CDR3 reads CASSPGQGSNGYTF.

V gene TRBV12-3 or TRBV12-4 combines with J gene TRBJ2-2; the D gene TCRdb calls, TRBD1, cannot be checked with no DNA. This CDR3 is 15 amino acids long. CDR3 residues: CASSPGGRGTGELFF.

The V gene is TRBV10-3, the J gene TRBJ2-7. The CDR3 runs 11 residues. The germline gives CDR1 ENHRY, CDR2 SYGVKD. CDR3 in amino acids: CAISDFYEQYF.

J is TRBJ2-1 and V is TRBV7-8. The CDR3 has 15 residues. The V gene's germline CDR1 is SGHVS and CDR2 FQNEAQ. CDR3 residues: CASSSWRSSYNEQFF.

The J gene is TRBJ2-7, the V gene TRBV3-1. Germline V gives CDR1 LGHDT, CDR2 YNNKEL (reference sequence). The CDR3 consists of 14 residues. The CDR3 protein is CASSQRTGPYEQYF.

This chain links TRBV20-1 with TRBJ1-2. Germline V lookup: CDR1 DFQATT, CDR2 SNEGSKA (reference sequence). This CDR3 contains 11 residues. CDR3 protein: CSASDSYGYTF.

The V call is TRBV29-1, the J call TRBJ2-2; there is no DNA to check the TCRdb D call of TRBD1. Germline V gives CDR1 SQVTM, CDR2 ANQGSEA. The CDR3 is made up of 14 amino acids. CDR3 protein: CSVFGGQNTGELFF.

The V gene is TRBV5-5, the J gene TRBJ1-1; TCRdb designates TRBD1, a call that cannot be tested without DNA. The length of the CDR3 is 14 residues. CDR1 and CDR2 from the germline V gene are SGHKS and YYEKEE (reference sequence). CDR3 in amino acids: CASSLVSGSLEAFF.

The rearrangement links TRBV19 to TRBJ2-5. The germline gives CDR1 LNHDA, CDR2 SQIVND (reference sequence). The CDR3 consists of 13 residues. CDR3 residues: CASSLNTMETQYF.

V and J are TRBV6-2 or TRBV6-3 and TRBJ2-1; TCRdb designates TRBD1, a call that cannot be tested without DNA. The germline V gene encodes CDR1 MNHEY and CDR2 SVGEGT. CDR3 length: 15 residues. The chain's CDR3 is CASSYGRASGNEQFF.

This CDR3 is CASSLFGSGGAKETQYF. This chain connects TRBV7-8 to TRBJ2-5; TCRdb calls TRBD2, which cannot be checked without DNA. The CDR3 is made up of 17 amino acids. The germline gives CDR1 SGHVS, CDR2 FQNEAQ. Full variable domain (remainder filled in from reference TRBV7-8 and TRBJ2-5): GAGVSQSPRYKVAKRGQDVALRCDPISGHVSLFWYQQALGQGPEFLTYFQNEAQLDKSGLPSDRFFAERPEGSVSTLKIQRTQQEDSAVYLCASSLFGSGGAKETQYFGPGTRLLVL.

J is TRBJ2-5 and V is TRBV4-1; TCRdb's D call of TRBD1 is untestable without DNA. Germline values: CDR1 MGHRA, CDR2 YSYEKL. The CDR3 is made up of 15 amino acids. The CDR3 loop is CASSQDQGQEETQYF.

J is TRBJ1-2 and V is TRBV20-1. In germline, CDR1 is DFQATT, CDR2 SNEGSKA (reference sequence). There are 13 residues in the CDR3. CDR3 loop: CSAALGDLSGYTF.

The chain carries TRBV18 and TRBJ2-7; there is no DNA to check the TCRdb D call of TRBD1. This CDR3 comprises 14 residues. The germline V gene has CDR1 KGHSH and CDR2 LQKENI. Here the CDR3 reads CASSQGQDPYEQYF. The full variable domain, with the rest looked up from reference TRBV18 and TRBJ2-7, is NAGVMQNPRHLVRRRGQEARLRCSPMKGHSHVYWYRQLPEEGLKFMVYLQKENIIDESGMPKERFSAEFPKEGPSILRIQQVVRGDSAAYFCASSQGQDPYEQYFGPGTRLTVT.

The chain couples TRBV18 to TRBJ1-1. Germline loops: CDR1 KGHSH, CDR2 LQKENI. CDR3 length: 13 residues. The CDR3 is CASSPDMNTEAFF.

CDR3 protein: CASSRDSGANVLTF. This sequence joins TRBV6-1 and TRBJ2-6; the TCRdb call, TRBD1, lacks DNA for checking. The CDR3 runs to 14 residues. Looked up from germline, CDR1 is MNHNS and CDR2 is SASEGT.

The chain couples TRBV6-1 to TRBJ2-7; TCRdb returns TRBD1, unconfirmable since there is no DNA. Germline-derived CDR1 and CDR2 are MNHNS and SASEGT. The CDR3 covers 16 residues. The CDR3 loop is CASSKESGVGSYEQYF.